The rows below give T cell receptor beta chains drawn from one sample of a study. A single record per CDR3 protein comes from TCRdb applying MiXCR to the RT-PCR reads. The profile covers about 680,000 distinct CDR3 sequences, with about 14% appearing a single time and 3% to 4.5% taken by the ten largest. The source material was memory CD4+ T cells from blood. The receptors derive from a female donor in good health, serving as a healthy control. Both conserved end residues are trimmed from each CDR3. The D gene is left open where the match is weak.

V	D	J	CDR3
TRBV27	-	TRBJ2-1	ASSFNPLVGQF
TRBV27	-	TRBJ2-7	ASSLGWTSYEQY
TRBV28	-	TRBJ1-6	ASSKSTGSSPLH
TRBV20-1	-	TRBJ2-3	SARDRGTPGVQY
TRBV18	TRBD2	TRBJ2-5	ASSTWLAGEEETQY
TRBV12-3/TRBV12-4	TRBD1	TRBJ1-6	ASSLAGQNNSPLH
TRBV28	-	TRBJ2-1	ASRPSDNEQF
TRBV6-2/TRBV6-3	-	TRBJ2-7	ASSYTVGEQY
TRBV20-1	-	TRBJ1-3	SARDPASRNTIY
TRBV24-1	-	TRBJ2-2	ATSDSLTDTGELF
TRBV7-9	TRBD1	TRBJ1-2	ASSLTGGDYGYT
TRBV30	TRBD1	TRBJ2-5	AWSGLGQYQETQY
TRBV6-2/TRBV6-3	TRBD2	TRBJ2-7	ASSYGGRISYEQY
TRBV7-2	-	TRBJ2-4	ASSLGSHAIQY
TRBV5-1	-	TRBJ1-2	ASSLTRDNYGYT
TRBV11-1	TRBD1	TRBJ2-7	ASSRRTGAYEQY
TRBV20-1	TRBD2	TRBJ2-1	SASLTSVQF
TRBV7-2	-	TRBJ2-1	ASSLWSGTYNEQF
TRBV4-2	-	TRBJ2-2	ASSPREQFTGELF
TRBV7-2	TRBD2	TRBJ2-7	ASSRGGAYTSGSNNEQY
TRBV10-3	-	TRBJ1-5	AISETGNNQPQH
TRBV28	TRBD1	TRBJ1-5	ASLPGTGGFDQPQH
TRBV20-1	TRBD2	TRBJ2-3	SARDPTSGRTDTQY
TRBV7-8	-	TRBJ2-1	ASSPPRQVLDEQF
TRBV5-1	-	TRBJ2-7	ASSSTGTRYEQY
TRBV20-1	TRBD1	TRBJ2-1	SAPRGPSPNEQF
TRBV4-1	TRBD2	TRBJ2-1	ASSPVDLAGDNEQF
TRBV20-1	-	TRBJ2-1	SAYGGQISYNEQF
TRBV12-3/TRBV12-4	TRBD2	TRBJ2-3	ASRPSGTISTDTQY
TRBV7-2	-	TRBJ2-3	ASTLIGGFSGDTQY
TRBV7-2	-	TRBJ1-1	ASSEMGGKDEAF
TRBV11-2	TRBD1	TRBJ2-1	ASTATGVNNEQF
TRBV5-1	TRBD1	TRBJ2-1	ASSLIPGQVNNEQF
TRBV6-5	TRBD1	TRBJ2-3	ASSPTTGEDTQY
TRBV20-1	-	TRBJ2-1	SARAGAWDNEQF
TRBV5-1	-	TRBJ2-5	ASSSRGQETQY
TRBV15	-	TRBJ1-1	ATSMGNTEAF
TRBV20-1	-	TRBJ1-3	SATPDSTGNTIY
TRBV7-6	-	TRBJ2-3	ASSLGGGLSTDTQY
TRBV5-1	TRBD2	TRBJ2-7	ASRGTSREQY
TRBV9	-	TRBJ1-1	ASSVEPESVEAF
TRBV4-3	-	TRBJ2-1	ASSQGSLSGYNEQF
TRBV29-1	-	TRBJ2-3	SVEYSHTDTQY
TRBV29-1	-	TRBJ1-1	SAARGGSTEAF
TRBV5-1	-	TRBJ2-7	ASSRQGHEQY
TRBV10-3	-	TRBJ2-1	AISDMGVLNEQF
TRBV29-1	-	TRBJ1-2	SVENSGDGYT
TRBV27	-	TRBJ2-3	ASSFFTSTDTQY
TRBV7-9	-	TRBJ2-7	ASSLEGTYYEQY